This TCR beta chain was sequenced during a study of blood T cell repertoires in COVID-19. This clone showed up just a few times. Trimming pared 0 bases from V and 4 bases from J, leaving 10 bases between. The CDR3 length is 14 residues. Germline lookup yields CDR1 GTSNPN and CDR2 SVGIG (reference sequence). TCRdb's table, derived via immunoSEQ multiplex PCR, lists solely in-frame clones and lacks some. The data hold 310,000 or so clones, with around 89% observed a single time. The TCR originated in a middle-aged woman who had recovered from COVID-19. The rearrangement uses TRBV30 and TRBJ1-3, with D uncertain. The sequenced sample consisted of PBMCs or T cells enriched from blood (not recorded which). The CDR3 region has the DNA TGTGCCTGGAGTGTGTCAGGTAGAGGAAACACCATATATTTT. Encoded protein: CAWSVSGRGNTIYF.